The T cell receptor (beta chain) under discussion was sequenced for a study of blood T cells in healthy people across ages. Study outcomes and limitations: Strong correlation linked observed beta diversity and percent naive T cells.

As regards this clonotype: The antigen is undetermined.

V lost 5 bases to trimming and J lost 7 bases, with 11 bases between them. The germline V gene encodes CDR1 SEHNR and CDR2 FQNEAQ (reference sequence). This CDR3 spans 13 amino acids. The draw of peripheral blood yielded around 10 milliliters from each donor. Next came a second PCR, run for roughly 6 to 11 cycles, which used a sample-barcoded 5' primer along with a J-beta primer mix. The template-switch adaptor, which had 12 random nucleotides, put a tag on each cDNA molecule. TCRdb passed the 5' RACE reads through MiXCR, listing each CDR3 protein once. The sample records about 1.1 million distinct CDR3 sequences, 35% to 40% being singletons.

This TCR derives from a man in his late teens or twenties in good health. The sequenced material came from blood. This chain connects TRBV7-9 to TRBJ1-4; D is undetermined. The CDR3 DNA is TGTGCCAGCAGCCAGGCTGGGAGTGAAAAACTGTTTTTT. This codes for CASSQAGSEKLFF.